The 15 T cell receptor beta chains below come from one sample, sequenced in a study of blood T cell repertoires in COVID-19. TCRdb's copy holds only in-frame clones and misses some; the assay was immunoSEQ multiplex PCR. The profile shows tens of thousands of clones, approximately 88% of them singletons. Sequences were obtained from peripheral blood. These receptors were obtained from a human donor in a cohort sampled during active COVID-19.

The chain is built from TRBV18 and TRBJ2-4, with a possible D match to TRBD1 (6 bases). The germline V gene has CDR1 KGHSH and CDR2 LQKENI. V was shortened by 2 bases and J by 6 bases, with 11 bases between the two germline ends. The CDR3 consists of 14 residues. The CDR3 DNA follows: TGTGCCAGCTCACCAGTGGCACAGGGAAACATTCAGTACTTC. Translation: CASSPVAQGNIQYF.

The chain recombines TRBV6-2 or TRBV6-3 with TRBJ2-6; D may be TRBD1 (5 bases). The germline CDR1 and CDR2 sequences are MNHEY and SVGEGT. The CDR3 contains 16 residues. The germline V and J ends were trimmed by 5 bases and 0 bases, with 11 bases remaining between them. The CDR3 DNA sequence: TGTGCCAGCAGTAGAGACAGCCCCTCTGGGGCCAACGTCCTGACTTTC. Translating gives CASSRDSPSGANVLTF.

The V call is TRBV7-2, the J call TRBJ1-2; 8 bases line up with TRBD1. CDR1 and CDR2 from the germline V gene are SGHTA and FQGNSA. Unmatched junction bases numbered 9, after V lost 4 bases and J lost 8 bases. The CDR3 is 14 residues long. The CDR3 nucleotides are TGTGCCAGCAGCTCAGGGGTGGACAGGGTGGGCTACACCTTC. This gives the protein CASSSGVDRVGYTF.

This clone was observed once. V usage is TRBV3-1 (or the pseudogene TRBV3-2) and J usage is TRBJ1-1; 8 bases align to TRBD1. The CDR3 runs 14 residues. V lost 6 bases to trimming and J lost 5 bases; unmatched junction nucleotides: 8. Germline CDR1 and CDR2: LGHDT and YNNKEL (reference sequence). The CDR3 region has the DNA TGTGCCAGCAGGGTTGCAGGGGGCCGAACTGAAGCTTTCTTT. It is translated as CASRVAGGRTEAFF.

The V and J genes are TRBV19 and TRBJ1-6; D is undetermined. The V end was cut by 3 bases, the J end by 9 bases, with 12 bases between. Germline CDR1 LNHDA, CDR2 SQIVND (reference sequence). This CDR3 contains 14 residues. In DNA, the CDR3 is TGTGCCAGTAGTATCCCAGTGGGGAGTTCACCCCTCCACTTT. It yields the protein CASSIPVGSSPLHF.

This chain joins TRBV29-1 and TRBJ1-2; 7 bases line up with TRBD1. The germline V gene has CDR1 SQVTM and CDR2 ANQGSEA. The V and J ends lost 7 bases and 5 bases, in that order; junction bases with no gene match: 7. The CDR3 runs to 12 residues. CDR3 protein: CSDGLTGYGYTF. The CDR3 DNA sequence: TGCAGCGATGGCCTGACAGGGTATGGCTACACCTTC.

The V call is TRBV27, the J call TRBJ1-6; maybe TRBD1 (5 bases). The CDR3 is 16 residues long. Germline loops: CDR1 MNHEY, CDR2 SMNVEV (reference sequence). V was pared by 6 bases and J by 8 bases, with 20 bases between. The CDR3 DNA is TGTGCCAGCAGCAAAGGTTGGGCAGGGAGGGATTCACCCCTCCACTTT. Amino acid sequence: CASSKGWAGRDSPLHF.

The rearrangement links TRBV4-2 to TRBJ2-1; TRBD2 agrees at 7 bases. The CDR3 extends over 15 amino acids. Germline lookup yields CDR1 LGHNA and CDR2 YNFKEQ. V was pared by 1 base and J by 6 bases, with 6 bases of the junction left unmatched. CDR3 protein: CASSQGGLAANEQFF. CDR3 nucleotides: TGTGCCAGCAGCCAAGGCGGGCTAGCGGCCAATGAGCAGTTCTTC.

This clone was picked up one time. V usage is TRBV6-1 and J usage is TRBJ1-4, with TRBD1 matching over 8 bases. The CDR3 is 16 amino acids. Germline-derived CDR1 and CDR2 are MNHNS and SASEGT. J gave up 6 bases and V 3 bases, and 9 bases lay outside the gene matches. For the CDR3, the DNA is TGTGCCAGCAGTGACGGACAGGGAAGGCATGATGAAAAACTGTTTTTT. Its protein product is CASSDGQGRHDEKLFF.

The chain uses TRBV5-4 and TRBJ2-7; 7 positions agree with TRBD1. The ends lost 4 bases at V and 0 bases at J; junction bases unmatched: 4. Looked up from germline, CDR1 is SGHNT and CDR2 is YYREEE (reference sequence). This CDR3 is 14 amino acids long. CDR3 protein: CASSTGTVSYEQYF. In DNA, the CDR3 is TGTGCCAGCAGCACCGGGACAGTCTCCTACGAGCAGTACTTC. Full variable domain (outside the CDR3, taken from reference TRBV5-4 and TRBJ2-7): ETGVTQSPTHLIKTRGQQVTLRCSSQSGHNTVSWYQQALGQGPQFIFQYYREEENGRGNFPPRFSGLQFPNYSSELNVNALELDDSALYLCASSTGTVSYEQYFGPGTRLTVT.

V usage is TRBV13 and J usage is TRBJ2-7; D may be TRBD1 (5 bases). The CDR3 has 14 amino acids. Germline V gives CDR1 PRHDT, CDR2 FYEKMQ (reference sequence). Deletions cut 3 bases from V and 6 bases from J, with 15 bases between. CDR3 bases: TGTGCCAGCAGCTTCACAGCCCAGGGCAGCGAGCAGTACTTC. This translates into CASSFTAQGSEQYF.

The chain joins TRBV7-2 to TRBJ1-1; D unresolved. CDR1 is SGHTA, CDR2 FQGNSA, per germline. CDR3 length: 13 amino acids. Trimming shortened V by 4 bases and J by 0 bases, and 6 bases separated the two germline ends. In DNA, the CDR3 is TGTGCCAGCAGCTCGCAGATGAACACTGAAGCTTTCTTT. Its translation is CASSSQMNTEAFF.

The gene calls are TRBV11-2 and TRBJ1-1; 8 bases map to TRBD1. Losses at the gene ends were 5 bases for V and 0 bases for J; bases not matched to a gene: 5. Germline loops: CDR1 SGHAT, CDR2 FQNNGV. This CDR3 is built from 15 residues. CDR3 sequence reads: CASSPRDRMNTEAFF. DNA of the CDR3: TGTGCCAGCAGCCCAAGGGACAGGATGAACACTGAAGCTTTCTTT.

This chain joins TRBV5-5 and TRBJ1-1; 10 positions agree with TRBD1. This CDR3 spans 15 amino acids. V was clipped by 0 bases and J by 4 bases; unmatched bases: 3. Germline V gives CDR1 SGHKS, CDR2 YYEKEE (reference sequence). The CDR3 DNA follows: TGTGCCAGCAGCTTGGGCCGGACAGGGGGCACTGAAGCTTTCTTT. This translates into CASSLGRTGGTEAFF.

The rearrangement links TRBV10-3 to TRBJ2-7; 10 nucleotides agree with TRBD2. Per germline, CDR1 ENHRY and CDR2 SYGVKD. The CDR3 covers 15 residues. V dropped 1 base and J dropped 3; count of bases not matched to a gene: 3. Here the CDR3 DNA reads TGTGCCATCAGTGAGTTTGCTAGCGGGAGCTACGAGCAGTACTTC. Its protein is CAISEFASGSYEQYF.